These T cell receptor beta chains were read from a single sample in a study of T cell responses to AZD1222 COVID-19 vaccine. TCRdb's table, derived via immunoSEQ multiplex PCR, lists solely in-frame clones and lacks some. The sample lists tens of thousands of clones, roughly 89% seen once, with 5.2% in the top ten. The material was peripheral blood, obtained on day 0 of MenACWY control vaccination. The receptor source for this set is an adult in good health. Each CDR3 is given with its conserved first and last residue.

j_call v_call cdr3_aa
TRBJ1-5 TRBV4-1 CASSQDLIGNQPQHF
TRBJ2-1 TRBV5-4 CASITQGQGRNEQFF
TRBJ1-1 TRBV7-9 CASSLVSGAGGTEAFF
TRBJ1-1 TRBV28 CASRTGGNTEAFF
TRBJ1-6 TRBV19 CASSIARGQGGSPLHF
TRBJ2-7 TRBV6-5 CASSPRGPYEQYF
TRBJ2-2 TRBV5-1 CASSPRLAGVSGELFF
TRBJ1-2 TRBV28 CASSSGNYGYTF
TRBJ2-2 TRBV5-4 CASSPPSGDTGELFF
TRBJ1-5 TRBV27 CASRGSGQPQHF
TRBJ1-4 TRBV21-1 CASSKQREKLFF
TRBJ2-2 TRBV27 CATSLGVGELFF
TRBJ1-4 TRBV5-1 CASSPGQGGEKLFF
TRBJ1-2 TRBV5-1 CASSSASQPTYGYTF
TRBJ2-5 TRBV5-1 CASSFRQQETQYF
TRBJ2-2 TRBV10-3 CAIRGVAGELFF
TRBJ1-6 TRBV20-1 CSASSGAHSYNSPLHF
TRBJ1-1 TRBV19 CASSILGEDTEAFF
TRBJ1-5 TRBV28 CASSFGSSNQPQHF
TRBJ1-5 TRBV19 CASTPRGFQPQHF
TRBJ2-7 TRBV3-1/TRBV3-2 CASSQPRGKASYEQYF
TRBJ1-3 TRBV19 CASSDPRGRTGNTIYF
TRBJ2-3 TRBV19 CASSAGSTDTQYF
TRBJ1-1 TRBV7-9 CASRARPQVDTEAFF
TRBJ1-2 TRBV19 CASSISGQGFYGYTF
TRBJ2-2 TRBV9 CASSVVAGSHTGELFF
TRBJ2-3 TRBV7-6 CASSLVGGGAPDTQYF
TRBJ2-5 TRBV7-2 CASRRGLQETQYF
TRBJ2-2 TRBV3-1/TRBV3-2 CASSQVFAGELFF
TRBJ2-1 TRBV7-6 CASSLVAGVSNEQFF
TRBJ2-5 TRBV4-1 CASSRWGTSAQETQYF
TRBJ1-2 TRBV6-5 CASRTGEFGYTF
TRBJ2-1 TRBV5-1 CASSLNGPGNEQFF
TRBJ2-3 TRBV19 CASSIGASATDTQYF
TRBJ1-5 TRBV28 CASSFGGFGQPQHF
TRBJ2-1 TRBV2 CASSETGGNEQFF
TRBJ2-1 TRBV24-1 CATSDAGTEAYNEQFF
TRBJ2-7 TRBV2 CASSVGQGVYEQYF
TRBJ1-4 TRBV9 CASSLRTGGSEKLFF
TRBJ2-4 TRBV18 CASSPPGGTGTNIQYF
TRBJ2-1 TRBV18 CASSPPSNEQFF
TRBJ1-1 TRBV7-2 CASSFTKAPLMNTEAFF
TRBJ2-1 TRBV28 CASSWGEGPPFF
TRBJ2-7 TRBV2 CASSELGPEQYF
TRBJ1-5 TRBV19 CASRDRYSNQPQHF
TRBJ2-1 TRBV7-9 CASSLTGTSSTNEQFF
TRBJ1-6 TRBV3-1/TRBV3-2 CASSQAGAGVGSPLHF
TRBJ1-4 TRBV5-4 CASSSEVSQKLFF
TRBJ2-7 TRBV23-1 CASSQCPGQGPYEQYF
TRBJ2-7 TRBV11-1 CASSRTGYEQYF
TRBJ2-7 TRBV7-9 CASSGPSSGASYEQYF
TRBJ1-3 TRBV7-6 CASSLEATVSGNTIYF